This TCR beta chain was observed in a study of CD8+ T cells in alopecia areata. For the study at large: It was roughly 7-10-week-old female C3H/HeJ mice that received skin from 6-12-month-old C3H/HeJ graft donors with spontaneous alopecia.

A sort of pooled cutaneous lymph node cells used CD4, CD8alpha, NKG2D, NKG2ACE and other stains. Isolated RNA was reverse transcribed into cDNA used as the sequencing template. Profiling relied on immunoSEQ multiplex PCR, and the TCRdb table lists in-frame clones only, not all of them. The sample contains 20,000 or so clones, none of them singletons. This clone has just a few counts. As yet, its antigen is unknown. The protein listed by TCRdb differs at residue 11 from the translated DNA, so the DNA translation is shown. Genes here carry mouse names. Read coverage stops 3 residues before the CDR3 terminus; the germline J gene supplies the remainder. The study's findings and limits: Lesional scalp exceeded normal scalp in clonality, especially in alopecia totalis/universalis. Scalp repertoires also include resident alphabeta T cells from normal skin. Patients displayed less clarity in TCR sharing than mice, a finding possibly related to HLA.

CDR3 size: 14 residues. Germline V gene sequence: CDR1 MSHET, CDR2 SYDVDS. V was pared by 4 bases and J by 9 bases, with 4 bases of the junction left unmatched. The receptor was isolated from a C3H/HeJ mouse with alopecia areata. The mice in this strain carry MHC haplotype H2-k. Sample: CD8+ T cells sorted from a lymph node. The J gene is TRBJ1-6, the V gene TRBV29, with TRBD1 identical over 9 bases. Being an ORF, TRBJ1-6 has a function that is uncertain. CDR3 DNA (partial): TGTGCTAGCAGTTCACAGGGGGCCCTTTCGCCC. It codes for CASSSQGALSP. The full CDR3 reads CASSSQGALSPLYF.